What follows are 12 T cell receptor beta chains derived from one specimen sequenced in a study of cytomegalovirus exposure and HLA in healthy donors. The PCR contained 60 Vbeta and 13 Jbeta primers. Measured with immunoSEQ multiplex PCR; TCRdb has only the in-frame clones, and not every one. The table lists a few hundred thousand clones, roughly 79% of them singletons. What was sequenced was PBMCs. The receptors were sampled from a woman between 40 and 50 years old in good health and CMV-seronegative.

The chain links TRBV7-2 to TRBJ2-7; TRBD1 is a possible D gene (6 bases). The CDR3 contains 13 residues. The germline V gene has CDR1 SGHTA and CDR2 FQGNSA. Trimming pared 3 bases from V and 3 bases from J, leaving 9 bases between. The CDR3 is CASSFWTDYEQYF. The CDR3 DNA follows: TGTGCCAGCAGCTTCTGGACAGACTACGAGCAGTACTTC.

The count of this clone is one. The rearrangement joins TRBV7-6 to TRBJ2-7; D is possibly TRBD1 (5 bases). V lost 5 bases to trimming and J lost 2 bases, with 16 bases between them. The CDR3 loop spans 15 amino acids. CDR1 and CDR2 (germline): SGHVS, FNYEAQ. The chain's CDR3 is CASSLGVGETYEQYF. CDR3 in DNA: TGTGCCAGCAGCCTAGGTGTAGGGGAAACCTACGAGCAGTACTTC.

The genes are TRBV19 and TRBJ2-3; 9 bases are shared with TRBD2. Germline V lookup: CDR1 LNHDA, CDR2 SQIVND (reference sequence). The CDR3 extends over 14 amino acids. V lost 7 bases to trimming and J lost 4 bases; unmatched junction nucleotides: 6. CDR3 protein: CASKPGLASDTQYF. CDR3 nucleotides: TGTGCCAGTAAACCGGGACTAGCATCAGATACGCAGTATTTT.

The chain uses TRBV9 and TRBJ1-6, with D possibly TRBD1 on 6 matching bases. Germline-derived CDR1 and CDR2 are SGDLS and YYNGEE. This CDR3 has 16 residues. V was shortened by 4 bases and J by 6 bases, with 17 bases between the two germline ends. In DNA form, the CDR3 reads TGTGCCAGCAGCCTCGAGGGGGAAGGGCCTAATTCACCCCTCCACTTT. Translated: CASSLEGEGPNSPLHF.

The chain carries TRBV25-1 and TRBJ1-2, with D hard to call. Trimming left V 3 bases short and J 4 bases short, with 6 bases between. This CDR3 has 12 amino acids. In germline, CDR1 is MGHDK, CDR2 SYGVNS. DNA for the CDR3: TGTGCCAGCAGTGAGCCAGGCTATGGCTACACCTTC. Residues: CASSEPGYGYTF.

The CDR3 DNA reads TGTGCCAGCAGCCCAACAGGGGGTTACGAGCAGTACTTC. Amino acid sequence: CASSPTGGYEQYF. This rearrangement joins TRBV13 to TRBJ2-5; 8 nucleotides line up with TRBD1. Judging by the DNA end, TRBJ2-7 fits better; the J call may be wrong. Germline assignment: CDR1 PRHDT and CDR2 FYEKMQ (reference sequence). The CDR3 has 13 amino acids.

The CDR3 spells CASSLGGQINEQFF. The CDR3 DNA is TGTGCCAGCAGCTTAGGGGGACAGATCAATGAGCAGTTCTTC. V and J are TRBV7-9 and TRBJ2-1; 7 positions agree with TRBD1. V shed 1 base, J shed 6 bases, and the junction held 3 bases outside the gene matches. The CDR3 has 14 residues. Germline-derived CDR1 and CDR2 are SEHNR and FQNEAQ (reference sequence).

CDR3 sequence: CASSFWSLSGGLEDTQYF. DNA of the CDR3: TGTGCCAGCAGTTTTTGGTCGTTGAGCGGGGGCCTAGAAGATACGCAGTATTTT. The genes are TRBV28 and TRBJ2-3, with 8 bases lining up with TRBD2. J was trimmed by 5 bases and V by 3 bases; bases with no gene match: 16. The CDR3 loop spans 18 amino acids. Germline V gene lookup returns CDR1 MDHEN and CDR2 SYDVKM.

CDR3 sequence (DNA): TGTGCCAGCAGCCCCTCAACCCGGACAGGGACTGTTGAGCAGTTCTTC. It encodes CASSPSTRTGTVEQFF. The chain employs TRBV7-9 and TRBJ2-1, with 8 positions matching TRBD1. After removal of 5 bases from V and 9 bases from J, the junction contained 15 bases not matched to a gene. Per the germline V gene, CDR1 is SEHNR and CDR2 is FQNEAQ (reference sequence). CDR3 length: 16 amino acids. Complete variable domain (other parts from reference TRBV7-9 and TRBJ2-1): DTGVSQNPRHKITKRGQNVTFRCDPISEHNRLYWYRQTLGQGPEFLTYFQNEAQLEKSRLLSDRFSAERPKGSFSTLEIQRTEQGDSAMYLCASSPSTRTGTVEQFFGPGTRLTVL.

This chain joins TRBV10-3 and TRBJ2-7, with D possibly matching TRBD2 (6 bases). The CDR3 is 12 residues long. Germline V gene data show CDR1 as ENHRY and CDR2 as SYGVKD. The ends were cut back, 6 bases at V and 4 bases at J, with 10 bases in the middle. CDR3 nucleotide sequence: TGTGCCATCAGGGGGACTGCATACGAGCAGTACTTC. It translates to CAIRGTAYEQYF.

A few counts support this clone. The chain employs TRBV27 and TRBJ2-7, with TRBD2 matching 7 bases. Germline CDR1 MNHEY, CDR2 SMNVEV (reference sequence). The CDR3 has 14 residues. The J segment lost 3 bases and the V segment lost 5 bases, leaving 7 bases of the junction unmatched. For the CDR3, the DNA is TGTGCCAGCAGTAAGCGGGGCCCTATCTACGAGCAGTACTTC. Translation gives CASSKRGPIYEQYF.

V gene TRBV19 combines with J gene TRBJ1-6; TRBD1 agrees at 12 bases. J gave up 9 bases and V 6 bases, and 6 bases lay outside the gene matches. This CDR3 is built from 15 residues. Germline loops: CDR1 LNHDA, CDR2 SQIVND (reference sequence). The CDR3 is CASSPRDRGLSPLHF. The CDR3 nucleotides read TGTGCCAGTAGCCCCCGGGACAGGGGGCTTTCACCCCTCCACTTT.